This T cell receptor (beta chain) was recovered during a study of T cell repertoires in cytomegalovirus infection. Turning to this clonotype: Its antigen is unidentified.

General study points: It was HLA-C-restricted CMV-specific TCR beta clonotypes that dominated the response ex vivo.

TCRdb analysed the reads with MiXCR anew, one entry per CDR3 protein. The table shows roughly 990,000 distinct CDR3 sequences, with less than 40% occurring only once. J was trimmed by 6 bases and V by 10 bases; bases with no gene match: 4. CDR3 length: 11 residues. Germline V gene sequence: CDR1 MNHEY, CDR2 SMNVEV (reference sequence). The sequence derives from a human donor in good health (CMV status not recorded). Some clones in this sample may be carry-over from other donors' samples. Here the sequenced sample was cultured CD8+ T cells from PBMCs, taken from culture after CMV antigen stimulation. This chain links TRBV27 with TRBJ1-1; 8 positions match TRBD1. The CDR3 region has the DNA TGTGCCACCGGACAGGGAGCTGAAGCTTTCTTT. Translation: CATGQGAEAFF.